This note documents a single T cell receptor (beta chain) sequence. This sample is drawn from a study of blood T cell repertoires in COVID-19. Across the whole study: T cells, B-cell-depleted T cells, or PBMCs supplied cDNA or gDNA.

Germline CDR1 is LGHNA and CDR2 is YNFKEQ. The CDR3 length is 17 residues. With 3 bases clipped from V and 2 bases from J, the junction kept 11 bases outside the gene matches. In the original processing: Quantification of nucleated cells was approximated via reference gene primer amplification. Sequenced by immunoSEQ multiplex PCR; TCRdb stores in-frame clones only, minus some. V and J calls and clone size are copied from that table; D and trimming were computed from the DNA. Here the sample spans a few hundred thousand clones, about 90% being singletons. Sequencing used PBMCs or T cells enriched from blood (not recorded which). This TCR was sampled from a woman aged 50 to 60 with acute COVID-19. The genes are TRBV4-2 and TRBJ2-3, with 7 bases aligning to TRBD1. The CDR3: CASSHATGHTLTDTQYF. The CDR3 DNA sequence: TGTGCCAGCAGCCACGCGACAGGGCACACCCTCACAGATACGCAGTATTTT.